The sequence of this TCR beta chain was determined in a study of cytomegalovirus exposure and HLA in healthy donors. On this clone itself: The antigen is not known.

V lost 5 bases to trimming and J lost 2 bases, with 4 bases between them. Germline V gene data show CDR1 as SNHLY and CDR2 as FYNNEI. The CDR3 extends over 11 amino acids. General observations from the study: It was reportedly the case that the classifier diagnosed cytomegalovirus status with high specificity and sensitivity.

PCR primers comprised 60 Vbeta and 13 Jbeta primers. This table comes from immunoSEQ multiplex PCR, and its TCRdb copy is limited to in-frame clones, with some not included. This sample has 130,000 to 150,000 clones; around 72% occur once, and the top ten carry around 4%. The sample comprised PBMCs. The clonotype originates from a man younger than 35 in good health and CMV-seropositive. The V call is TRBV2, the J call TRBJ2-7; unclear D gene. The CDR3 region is CASSYTYEQYF. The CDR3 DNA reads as TGTGCCAGCAGTTATACCTACGAGCAGTACTTC.